Here is one T cell receptor (beta chain) with its context. This sample stems from a study of control samples from healthy donors and cancer patients. Assay: immunoSEQ multiplex PCR; the TCRdb copy retains only in-frame clones and omits some. The sample shows 35,000 to 50,000 clones, around 87% of them seen only once. V was pared by 6 bases and J by 1 base, with 10 bases between. The length of the CDR3 is 13 residues. In germline, CDR1 is KGHSH, CDR2 LQKENI. Sequenced sample: PBMCs. The gene calls are TRBV18 and TRBJ2-7; D unresolved. The source of this sequence is a woman aged 55 to 70 with lung cancer. The CDR3 DNA is TGTGCCAGCTCCCACGGAGAATCCTACGAGCAGTACTTC. It specifies CASSHGESYEQYF.